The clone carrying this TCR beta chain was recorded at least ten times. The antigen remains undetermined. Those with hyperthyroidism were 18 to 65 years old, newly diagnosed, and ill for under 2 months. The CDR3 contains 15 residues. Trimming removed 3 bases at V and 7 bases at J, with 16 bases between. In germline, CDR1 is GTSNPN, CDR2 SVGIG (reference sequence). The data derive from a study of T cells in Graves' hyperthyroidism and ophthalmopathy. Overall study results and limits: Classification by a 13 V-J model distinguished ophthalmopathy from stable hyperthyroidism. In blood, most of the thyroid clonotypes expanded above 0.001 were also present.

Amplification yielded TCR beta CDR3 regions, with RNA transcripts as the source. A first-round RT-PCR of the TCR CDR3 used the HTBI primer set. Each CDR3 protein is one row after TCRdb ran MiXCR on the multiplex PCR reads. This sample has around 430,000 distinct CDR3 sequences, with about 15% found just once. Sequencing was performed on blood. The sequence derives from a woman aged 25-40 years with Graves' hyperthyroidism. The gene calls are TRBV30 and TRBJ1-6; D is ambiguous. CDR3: CAWSPEGFPNSPLHF. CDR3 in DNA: TGTGCCTGGAGCCCAGAAGGTTTTCCAAATTCACCCCTCCACTTT.